The T cell receptor (beta chain) described here comes from a study of cytomegalovirus exposure and HLA in healthy donors. It was with 60 Vbeta and 13 Jbeta primers that the PCR ran. TCRdb's copy holds only in-frame clones and misses some; the assay was immunoSEQ multiplex PCR. The sample lists fewer than 120,000 clones, more than 70% occurring once. As concerns this clone: Its antigen remains unidentified.

V shed 6 bases, J shed 4 bases, and the junction held 7 bases outside the gene matches. The CDR3 is 15 amino acids. CDR1 and CDR2 from the germline V gene are KGHSH and LQKENI. Study results and limitations: Listed as cytomegalovirus-associated were over 150 TCR beta chains.

Sequenced material: PBMCs. The chain joins TRBV18 to TRBJ1-5, with TRBD1 matching over 9 bases. The sequence was obtained from a woman between 55 and 75 years old in good health and CMV-seropositive. The CDR3 bases are TGTGCCAGCTCTCAGGGACAGGGTAGAAATCAGCCCCAGCATTTT. Its protein product is CASSQGQGRNQPQHF.